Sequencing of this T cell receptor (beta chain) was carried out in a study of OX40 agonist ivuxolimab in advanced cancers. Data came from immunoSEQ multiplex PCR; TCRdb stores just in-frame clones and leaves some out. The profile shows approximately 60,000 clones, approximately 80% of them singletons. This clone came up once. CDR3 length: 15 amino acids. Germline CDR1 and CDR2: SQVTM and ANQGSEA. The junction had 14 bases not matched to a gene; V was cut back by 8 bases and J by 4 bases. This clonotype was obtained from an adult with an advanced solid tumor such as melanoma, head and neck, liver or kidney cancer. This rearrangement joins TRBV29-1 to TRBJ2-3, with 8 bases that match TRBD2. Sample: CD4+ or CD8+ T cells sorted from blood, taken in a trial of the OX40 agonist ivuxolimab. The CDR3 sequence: CSPPGWREAPDTQYF. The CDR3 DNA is TGCAGCCCCCCGGGGTGGCGGGAGGCCCCAGATACGCAGTATTTT.